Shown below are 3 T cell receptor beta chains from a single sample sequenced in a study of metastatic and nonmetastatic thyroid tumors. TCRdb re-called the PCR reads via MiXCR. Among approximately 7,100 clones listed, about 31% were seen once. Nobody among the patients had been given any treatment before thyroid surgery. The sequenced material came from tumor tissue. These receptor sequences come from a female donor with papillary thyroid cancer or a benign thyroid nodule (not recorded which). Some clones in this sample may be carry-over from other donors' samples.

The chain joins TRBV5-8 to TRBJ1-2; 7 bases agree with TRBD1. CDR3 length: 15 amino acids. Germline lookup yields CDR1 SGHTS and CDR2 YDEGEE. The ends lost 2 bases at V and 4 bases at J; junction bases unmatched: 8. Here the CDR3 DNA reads TGTGCCAGCAGCTTTTTTGTCAGGGGGACCTATGGCTACACCTTC. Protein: CASSFFVRGTYGYTF.

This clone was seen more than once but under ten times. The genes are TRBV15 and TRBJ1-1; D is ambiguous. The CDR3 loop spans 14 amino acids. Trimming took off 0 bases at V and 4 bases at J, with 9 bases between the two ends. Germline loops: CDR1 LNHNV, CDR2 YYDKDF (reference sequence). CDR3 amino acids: CATSRDSAGTEAFF. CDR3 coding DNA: TGTGCCACCAGCAGAGATTCGGCAGGCACTGAAGCTTTCTTT. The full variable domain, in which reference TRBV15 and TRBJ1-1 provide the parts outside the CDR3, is DAMVIQNPRYQVTQFGKPVTLSCSQTLNHNVMYWYQQKSSQAPKLLFHYYDKDFNNEADTPDNFQSRRPNTSFCFLDIRSPGLGDTAMYLCATSRDSAGTEAFFGQGTRLTVV.

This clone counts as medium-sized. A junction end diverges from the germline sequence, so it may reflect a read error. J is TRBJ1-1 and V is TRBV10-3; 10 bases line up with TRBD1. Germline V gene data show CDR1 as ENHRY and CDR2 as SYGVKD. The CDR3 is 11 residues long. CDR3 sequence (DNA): TGTGCCCCATCAAGCCCTGGACAGGGGGGATTT. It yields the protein CAPSSPGQGGF.